This entry features one TCR beta chain sequence. Original handling: How many nucleated cells were present was estimated from reference gene primer amplification. Sequencing was performed with immunoSEQ multiplex PCR; in TCRdb, only in-frame clones are kept and a portion is missing. V and J calls and clone size are as listed in that table; D and trimming were resolved from the DNA. Seen here are tens of thousands of clones, less than 80% observed once, and the top ten hold about 3.5%. The data are from a study of blood T cell repertoires in COVID-19. Turning to the study itself: Sample material is recorded as cDNA or gDNA derived from T cells, B-cell-depleted T cells, or PBMCs.

The germline CDR1 and CDR2 sequences are KGHDR and SFDVKD. V lost 4 bases, J lost 6 bases, and 4 bases stayed unmatched. The CDR3 is made up of 13 amino acids. The receptor's source is a man aged 55 to 70 with acute or convalescent COVID-19. The sample comprised peripheral blood. The chain carries TRBV24-1 and TRBJ1-1, with 7 bases that match TRBD1. The CDR3 nucleotides read TGTGCCACCAGTGACCAAGGACAGGCTGAAGCTTTCTTT. Protein: CATSDQGQAEAFF.